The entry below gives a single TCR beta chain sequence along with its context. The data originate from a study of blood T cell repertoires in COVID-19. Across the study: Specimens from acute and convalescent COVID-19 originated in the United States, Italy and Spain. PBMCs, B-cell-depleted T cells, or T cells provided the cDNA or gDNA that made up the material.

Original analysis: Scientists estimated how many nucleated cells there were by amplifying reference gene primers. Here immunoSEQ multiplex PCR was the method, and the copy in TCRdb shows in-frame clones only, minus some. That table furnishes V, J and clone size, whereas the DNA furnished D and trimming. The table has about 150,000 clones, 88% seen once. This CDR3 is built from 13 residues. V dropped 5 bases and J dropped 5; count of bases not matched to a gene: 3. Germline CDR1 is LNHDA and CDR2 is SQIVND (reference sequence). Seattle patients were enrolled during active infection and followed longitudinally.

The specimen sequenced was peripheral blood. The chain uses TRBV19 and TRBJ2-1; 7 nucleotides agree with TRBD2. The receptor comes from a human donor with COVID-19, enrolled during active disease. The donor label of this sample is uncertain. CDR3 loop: CASSPGTNNEQFF. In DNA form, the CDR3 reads TGTGCCAGTAGTCCAGGGACTAACAATGAGCAGTTCTTC.